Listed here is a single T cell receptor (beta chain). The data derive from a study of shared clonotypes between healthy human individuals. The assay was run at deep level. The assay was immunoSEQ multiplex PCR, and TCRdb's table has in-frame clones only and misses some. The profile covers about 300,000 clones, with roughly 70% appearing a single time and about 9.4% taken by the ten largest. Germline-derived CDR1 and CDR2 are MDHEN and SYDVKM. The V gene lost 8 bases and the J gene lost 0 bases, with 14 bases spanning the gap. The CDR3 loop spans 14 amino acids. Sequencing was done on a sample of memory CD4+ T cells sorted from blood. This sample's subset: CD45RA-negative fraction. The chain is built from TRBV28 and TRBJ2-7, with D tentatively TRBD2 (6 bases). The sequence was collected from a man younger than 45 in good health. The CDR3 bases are TGTGCCAGCCGGGGGTGGGGGTCCTCCTACGAGCAGTACTTC. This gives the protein CASRGWGSSYEQYF.